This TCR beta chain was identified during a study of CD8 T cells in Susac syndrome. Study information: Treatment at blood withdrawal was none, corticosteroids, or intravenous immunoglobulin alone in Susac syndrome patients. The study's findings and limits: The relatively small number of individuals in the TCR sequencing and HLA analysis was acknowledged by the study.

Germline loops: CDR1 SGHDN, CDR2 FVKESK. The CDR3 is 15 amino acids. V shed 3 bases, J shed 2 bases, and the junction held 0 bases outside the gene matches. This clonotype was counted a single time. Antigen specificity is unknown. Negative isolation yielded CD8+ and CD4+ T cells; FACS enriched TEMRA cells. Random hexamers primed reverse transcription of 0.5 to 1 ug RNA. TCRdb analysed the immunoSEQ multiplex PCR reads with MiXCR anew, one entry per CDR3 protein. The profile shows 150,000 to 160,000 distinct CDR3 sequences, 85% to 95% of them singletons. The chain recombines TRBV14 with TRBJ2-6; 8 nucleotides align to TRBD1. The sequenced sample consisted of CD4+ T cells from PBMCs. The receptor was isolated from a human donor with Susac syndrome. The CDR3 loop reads CASSQDRAGANVLTF. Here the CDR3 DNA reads TGTGCCAGCAGCCAGGACAGGGCTGGGGCCAACGTCCTGACTTTC.